Described below is a single T cell receptor (beta chain) sequence and its context. The germline gives CDR1 SEHNR, CDR2 FQNEAQ (reference sequence). The CDR3 is 15 amino acids. Trimming at V came to 5 bases and at J to 3 bases, leaving 5 bases not matched to a gene. TCRdb processed the RT-PCR reads anew with MiXCR; each CDR3 protein has one entry. The sample holds more than 550,000 distinct CDR3 sequences, 13% to 15% seen once. The chain combines TRBV7-9 with TRBJ1-4, with 8 bases identical to TRBD1. The source material was memory CD4+ T cells from blood. The receptor was derived from a female donor in good health, serving as a healthy control. CDR3 DNA sequence: TGTGCCAGCAGCGGAAACAGGGGGTCTAATGAAAAACTGTTTTTT. Its translation: CASSGNRGSNEKLFF.